The T cell receptor (beta chain) under discussion was sequenced for a study of CD8 T cells in ankylosing spondylitis. The study, taken as a whole, reports: Clones that were linked to disease were CD8+ and were relatively rare in peripheral blood. Significant enrichment of disease-linked clones was reportedly seen in matched ankylosing spondylitis synovial fluid. Seemingly characteristic of ankylosing spondylitis blood was a TCR beta motif consisting of several highly homologous variants.

Germline-derived CDR1 and CDR2 are SGHAT and FQDESV (reference sequence). The CDR3 runs 18 residues. Germline trimming cut 4 bases from V and 2 bases from J; bases unmatched to any gene: 12. Preparation of TCR beta libraries was done by quantitative 5'-RACE with molecular barcodes. TCRdb called the 5' RACE reads again in MiXCR, with one record for every CDR3 protein. The sample lists around 150,000 distinct CDR3 sequences, roughly 44% occurring once. A remark on this clonotype: The antigen is undetermined.

Sequenced input: synovial fluid, either unsorted or a sorted T cell fraction (not recorded which). This TCR was sampled from a male donor with ankylosing spondylitis. This chain uses TRBV11-1 with TRBJ2-3; 10 bases line up with TRBD1. The CDR3 loop reads CASSSPRQGASVTDTQYF. For the CDR3, the DNA is TGTGCCAGCAGCTCCCCAAGACAGGGGGCGAGTGTCACAGATACGCAGTATTTT.